One and the same sample provided the 12 T cell receptor beta chains below, sequenced in a study of blood T cell repertoires in COVID-19. TCRdb's copy holds only in-frame clones and misses some; the assay was immunoSEQ multiplex PCR. This sample has about 26,000 clones, with around 90% found just once. Sequencing used peripheral blood. All receptors derive from a human donor in a cohort sampled during active COVID-19.

This clone was detected only a few times. The V and J genes are TRBV2 and TRBJ1-6; D remains ambiguous. Germline values: CDR1 SNHLY, CDR2 FYNNEI. The ends were cut back, 8 bases at V and 11 bases at J, with 13 bases in the middle. The CDR3 covers 12 residues. The CDR3 loop reads CASHLVSAPLHF. The CDR3 nucleotides read TGTGCCAGCCATTTGGTATCGGCACCCCTCCACTTT.

CDR3 amino acids: CASSLDRGIIYGYTF. CDR3 coding DNA: TGTGCCAGCAGCTTGGACAGGGGCATCATCTATGGCTACACCTTC. The V and J genes are TRBV5-5 and TRBJ1-2, with 7 positions matching TRBD1. Germline loops: CDR1 SGHKS, CDR2 YYEKEE (reference sequence). Germline trimming cut 0 bases from V and 4 bases from J; bases unmatched to any gene: 6. The CDR3 covers 15 residues.

The rearrangement links TRBV7-2 to TRBJ1-2; 8 nucleotides align to TRBD1. The V gene end was trimmed by 0 bases and the J gene end by 3 bases; junction bases not matched to a gene: 3. The CDR3 runs 15 residues. Per the germline V gene, CDR1 is SGHTA and CDR2 is FQGNSA. The CDR3 DNA is TGTGCCAGCAGCTTAGCTTCACAGGGGGACTATGGCTACACCTTC. It translates to CASSLASQGDYGYTF. The variable domain in full, with the rest retrieved from reference TRBV7-2 and TRBJ1-2, is GAGVSQSPSNKVTEKGKDVELRCDPISGHTALYWYRQSLGQGLEFLIYFQGNSAPDKSGLPSDRFSAERTGGSVSTLTIQRTQQEDSAVYLCASSLASQGDYGYTFGSGTRLTVV.

This clone was seen once. The chain joins TRBV5-1 to TRBJ2-7; 7 bases agree with TRBD1. This CDR3 contains 12 residues. Germline values: CDR1 SGHRS, CDR2 YFSETQ. Trimming removed 4 bases from V and 4 bases from J; junction bases left unmatched: 2. The CDR3 sequence: CASSTQGYEQYF. The CDR3, as DNA: TGCGCCAGCAGCACACAGGGGTACGAGCAGTACTTC.

This sequence joins TRBV2 and TRBJ1-5, with a tentative D call TRBD1 (5 bases). V lost 5 bases to trimming and J lost 3 bases, with 11 bases between them. The germline V gene has CDR1 SNHLY and CDR2 FYNNEI. The CDR3 totals 14 residues. The CDR3 DNA follows: TGTGCCAGCAGTAGGCAGGGTCCCAATCAGCCCCAGCATTTT. The encoded protein is CASSRQGPNQPQHF.

The J gene is TRBJ2-2, the V gene TRBV18; 8 bases map to TRBD1. The CDR3 runs 16 residues. Germline CDR1 KGHSH, CDR2 LQKENI. J lost 7 bases, V lost 4 bases, and 11 bases had no gene match. This CDR3 reads CASSQETGALGGELFF. For the CDR3, the DNA is TGTGCCAGCTCACAAGAGACAGGGGCCCTCGGCGGGGAGCTGTTTTTT.

The rearrangement joins TRBV2 to TRBJ1-2; D is perhaps TRBD1 (6 bases). The CDR3 sequence is 13 residues long. Germline CDR1 SNHLY, CDR2 FYNNEI. Trimming removed 6 bases at V and 3 bases at J, with 11 bases between. CDR3 sequence: CASSGQQDYGYTF. The CDR3 DNA sequence: TGTGCCAGCAGCGGACAGCAGGACTATGGCTACACCTTC.

The chain uses TRBV5-1 and TRBJ2-1; 7 bases agree with TRBD2. CDR1 is SGHRS, CDR2 YFSETQ, per germline. V was clipped by 0 bases and J by 5 bases; unmatched bases: 5. The CDR3 totals 15 residues. The CDR3 region has the DNA TGCGCCAGCAGCTTGGTTCTAGCGGCTAACAATGAGCAGTTCTTC. It yields the protein CASSLVLAANNEQFF.

This clone was seen a single time. This chain uses TRBV27 with TRBJ2-1, with 9 bases aligning to TRBD1. CDR3 length: 16 amino acids. V trimming: 6 bases; J trimming: 4 bases; junction bases outside the gene matches: 10. Germline V gene sequence: CDR1 MNHEY, CDR2 SMNVEV (reference sequence). Here the CDR3 reads CASSVPGQGIYNEQFF. The CDR3 region has the DNA TGTGCCAGCAGCGTACCGGGACAGGGTATATACAATGAGCAGTTCTTC.

The chain has TRBV29-1 and TRBJ2-5; TRBD1 aligns across 8 bases. The CDR3 is 14 residues long. Germline-derived CDR1 and CDR2 are SQVTM and ANQGSEA. V shed 0 bases and J 9 bases; nucleotides not matched to a gene: 9. The CDR3 DNA follows: TGCAGCGTTGAAGATCCAGAGACAGGGGTGTCCCAGTACTTC. It codes for CSVEDPETGVSQYF. Full variable domain (rest looked up from reference TRBV29-1 and TRBJ2-5): SAVISQKPSRDICQRGTSLTIQCQVDSQVTMMFWYRQQPGQSLTLIATANQGSEATYESGFVIDKFPISRPNLTFSTLTVSNMSPEDSSIYLCSVEDPETGVSQYFGPGTRLLVL.

This rearrangement joins TRBV6-5 to TRBJ2-5, with a possible D match to TRBD2 (6 bases). From germline, CDR1 is MNHEY and CDR2 SVGAGI. The CDR3 has 13 residues. The germline V and J ends were trimmed by 7 bases and 2 bases, with 11 bases remaining between them. CDR3 DNA sequence: TGTGCCAGCACCGGGACTCGTCAAGAGACCCAGTACTTC. Translated: CASTGTRQETQYF.

V gene TRBV5-4 combines with J gene TRBJ1-6, with D maybe TRBD1 (5 bases). Germline loops: CDR1 SGHNT, CDR2 YYREEE (reference sequence). The CDR3 totals 17 residues. Trimming shortened V by 4 bases and J by 7 bases, and 21 bases separated the two germline ends. The CDR3 region is CASSRGADRESNSPLHF. In DNA form, the CDR3 reads TGTGCCAGCAGCCGTGGGGCTGACAGAGAATCCAATTCACCCCTCCACTTT.